This T cell receptor beta chain was captured by sequencing in a study of cytomegalovirus exposure and HLA in healthy donors. General study points: Later work showed greater clonal expansion in HLA-associated TCR beta chains than in equally common others.

Of note for this clone: Its cognate antigen is unknown.

Per the germline V gene, CDR1 is SGHDT and CDR2 is YYEEEE. The V gene end was trimmed by 4 bases and the J gene end by 1 base; junction bases not matched to a gene: 4. The CDR3 spans 14 residues. PCR amplification relied on 60 Vbeta primers (plus 13 Jbeta primers). The data were produced by immunoSEQ multiplex PCR, yet TCRdb's version contains in-frame clones alone and is incomplete. The table has roughly 66,000 clones, around 80% seen once. The clonotype comes from a man in his forties or fifties in good health and CMV-seronegative. V gene TRBV5-6 combines with J gene TRBJ2-5, with 7 nucleotides matching TRBD1. Sequencing was carried out using PBMCs. The CDR3 here is CASSITGAQETQYF. Written as DNA, the CDR3 is TGTGCCAGCAGCATCACAGGGGCCCAAGAGACCCAGTACTTC.